These 31 T cell receptor beta chains came from one sample sequenced in a study of blood T cell repertoires in COVID-19. Data came from immunoSEQ multiplex PCR; TCRdb stores just in-frame clones and leaves some out. In the table there are approximately 200,000 clones, roughly 80% of which are singletons. Sequenced sample: peripheral blood. The receptors here all came from a woman at least 80 years old with acute or convalescent COVID-19.

This chain connects TRBV28 to TRBJ1-2; weak D call: TRBD1 (5 bases). This CDR3 spans 16 amino acids. V was shortened by 4 bases and J by 6 bases, with 21 bases between the two germline ends. From germline, CDR1 is MDHEN and CDR2 SYDVKM. The CDR3 coding sequence is TGTGCCAGCAGTTATCCCCACGGCGAGGGGAGGCATGGCTACACCTTC. Protein sequence: CASSYPHGEGRHGYTF.

CDR3 DNA sequence: TGTGCCAGCAGCTTGGTACAGGGGGGAAACACCATATATTTT. This translates into CASSLVQGGNTIYF. This sequence joins TRBV5-8 and TRBJ1-3, with 7 nucleotides matching TRBD1. The J segment lost 4 bases and the V segment lost 0 bases, leaving 1 base of the junction unmatched. Germline V gives CDR1 SGHTS, CDR2 YDEGEE. This CDR3 comprises 14 residues.

V gene TRBV3-1 (or the pseudogene TRBV3-2) combines with J gene TRBJ1-6, with D possibly matching TRBD1 (6 bases). Germline V gene sequence: CDR1 LGHDT, CDR2 YNNKEL (reference sequence). V lost 2 bases to trimming and J lost 5 bases, with 13 bases between them. The CDR3 has 16 amino acids. For the CDR3, the DNA is TGTGCCAGCAGCCAAATACAGGGAATTAATAATTCACCCCTCCACTTT. Its translation: CASSQIQGINNSPLHF.

The V and J genes are TRBV6-5 and TRBJ2-7; a possible D gene is TRBD2 (5 bases). The germline V gene has CDR1 MNHEY and CDR2 SVGAGI. V was pared by 6 bases and J by 7 bases, with 13 bases between. The CDR3 runs to 12 residues. The CDR3 reads CASRILGNEQYF. The CDR3 DNA reads TGTGCCAGCAGGATACTAGGGAATGAGCAGTACTTC.

The chain has TRBV27 and TRBJ2-3; D uncertain. Deletions cut 5 bases from V and 4 bases from J, with 16 bases between. In germline, CDR1 is MNHEY, CDR2 SMNVEV (reference sequence). The CDR3 length is 15 residues. DNA for the CDR3: TGTGCCAGCAGTCCCTCCCAGCGCAGCGCAGATACGCAGTATTTT. As protein: CASSPSQRSADTQYF.

This chain links TRBV9 with TRBJ1-2; the D gene is possibly TRBD1 (6 bases). This CDR3 comprises 15 residues. The V gene lost 0 bases and the J gene lost 3 bases, with 12 bases spanning the gap. Germline loops: CDR1 SGDLS, CDR2 YYNGEE. CDR3 residues: CASSVGTGPHYGYTF. Here the CDR3 DNA reads TGTGCCAGCAGCGTAGGAACAGGGCCACACTATGGCTACACCTTC. The full variable domain, with the rest looked up from reference TRBV9 and TRBJ1-2, is DSGVTQTPKHLITATGQRVTLRCSPRSGDLSVYWYQQSLDQGLQFLIQYYNGEERAKGNILERFSAQQFPDLHSELNLSSLELGDSALYFCASSVGTGPHYGYTFGSGTRLTVV.

This clone was picked up a small number of times. J is TRBJ2-1 and V is TRBV19, with D maybe TRBD2 (6 bases). Trimming took off 11 bases at V and 0 bases at J, with 8 bases between the two ends. CDR1 is LNHDA and CDR2 is SQIVND in the germline V gene (reference sequence). CDR3 size: 12 residues. As DNA, the CDR3 is TGTGCCTCAGCGGGCTCCTACAATGAGCAGTTCTTC. Translated: CASAGSYNEQFF.

This clone was recorded many times. V usage is TRBV9 and J usage is TRBJ2-7, with D possibly matching TRBD1 (5 bases). Germline lookup yields CDR1 SGDLS and CDR2 YYNGEE. Trimming removed 1 base from V and 3 bases from J, with 8 bases in between. This CDR3 has 13 residues. The CDR3 DNA is TGTGCCAGCAGCGTATCTACAGGCTACGAGCAGTACTTC. Protein: CASSVSTGYEQYF.

This rearrangement joins TRBV16 to TRBJ1-5, with 10 bases identical to TRBD1. Germline CDR1 is KGHSY and CDR2 is FQNENV. The ends lost 2 bases at V and 1 base at J; junction bases unmatched: 8. CDR3 size: 18 residues. The DNA for the CDR3 is TGTGCCAGCAGCCAAACGGACAGGGGGGAGAAAAGCAATCAGCCCCAGCATTTT. It encodes CASSQTDRGEKSNQPQHF.

The V call is TRBV19, the J call TRBJ2-4, with 8 nucleotides matching TRBD1. V trimming: 3 bases; J trimming: 0 bases; junction bases outside the gene matches: 4. The CDR3 consists of 16 residues. Germline CDR1 LNHDA, CDR2 SQIVND (reference sequence). The CDR3 DNA follows: TGTGCCAGTAGTATGCGACAGGGGCTAGCCAAAAACATTCAGTACTTC. Protein: CASSMRQGLAKNIQYF.

The chain recombines TRBV12-3 or TRBV12-4 with TRBJ1-1; tentatively, D is TRBD1 (5 bases). The CDR3 has 12 amino acids. Trimming left V 3 bases short and J 8 bases short, with 10 bases between. For the CDR3, the DNA is TGTGCCAGCAGTTTCCGGCGGGGCGAAGCTTTCTTT. Its protein is CASSFRRGEAFF.

This chain joins TRBV4-1 and TRBJ2-5; a possible D gene is TRBD1 (6 bases). The V end was cut by 4 bases, the J end by 5 bases, with 20 bases between. The CDR3 sequence is 16 residues long. Germline V CDR1 and CDR2: MGHRA, YSYEKL. In DNA form, the CDR3 reads TGCGCCAGCAGCCGCGTCTCCGGACAGCCTCGGGAGACCCAGTACTTC. Protein: CASSRVSGQPRETQYF.

The rearrangement uses TRBV3-1 (or the pseudogene TRBV3-2) and TRBJ2-7; D is undetermined. V lost 1 base to trimming and J lost 2 bases, with 12 bases between them. Germline V gene lookup returns CDR1 LGHDT and CDR2 YNNKEL (reference sequence). There are 15 residues in the CDR3. The CDR3 protein is CASSQVYTPTYEQYF. CDR3 nucleotides: TGTGCCAGCAGCCAAGTATATACACCCACCTACGAGCAGTACTTC.

The chain uses TRBV7-9 and TRBJ1-4; D call uncertain. V lost 8 bases and J 8 bases, leaving 9 bases between the germline ends. Germline CDR1 is SEHNR and CDR2 is FQNEAQ (reference sequence). CDR3 length: 11 amino acids. The CDR3 nucleotides are TGTGCCAGCGGCAACAGCGAAAAACTGTTTTTT. Amino acids: CASGNSEKLFF.

The chain uses TRBV10-3 and TRBJ1-1; 7 bases line up with TRBD1. The CDR3 loop spans 12 amino acids. After removal of 4 bases from V and 7 bases from J, the junction contained 3 bases not matched to a gene. Germline V gene lookup returns CDR1 ENHRY and CDR2 SYGVKD. In DNA, the CDR3 is TGTGCCATCAGTGGACAGGGTGGTGAAGCTTTCTTT. It yields the protein CAISGQGGEAFF.

This chain uses TRBV28 with TRBJ2-5; D might be TRBD2 (5 bases). V was cut by 7 bases and J by 1 base, with 16 bases left in between. The CDR3 runs 15 residues. Germline V gene sequence: CDR1 MDHEN, CDR2 SYDVKM. Here the CDR3 DNA reads TGTGCCAGCAACCTCCAGGCGGGCCTCCAAGAGACCCAGTACTTC. This codes for CASNLQAGLQETQYF.

The V and J genes are TRBV6-4 and TRBJ2-6, with D unclear. There are 15 residues in the CDR3. Trimming took 0 bases from V and 0 from J, leaving 3 bases between them. Germline CDR1 and CDR2: MRHNA and SNTAGT. CDR3 sequence (DNA): TGTGCCAGCAGTGACTCGAGCTCTGGGGCCAACGTCCTGACTTTC. Amino acids: CASSDSSSGANVLTF.

The chain employs TRBV10-3 and TRBJ1-6; weak D call: TRBD1 (5 bases). Trimming removed 6 bases from V and 9 bases from J, with 12 bases in between. This CDR3 has 13 residues. Germline V gene lookup returns CDR1 ENHRY and CDR2 SYGVKD. The CDR3 nucleotides read TGTGCCATCAGCGAGACAGCCCCTTCACCCCTCCACTTT. Residues: CAISETAPSPLHF.

The gene calls are TRBV6-5 and TRBJ1-2; 9 nucleotides line up with TRBD1. Trimming removed 0 bases from V and 4 bases from J; junction bases left unmatched: 6. This CDR3 spans 16 amino acids. Germline CDR1 is MNHEY and CDR2 is SVGAGI. The CDR3 protein is CASSYSGQGSFYGYTF. The CDR3 DNA sequence: TGTGCCAGCAGTTACTCTGGACAGGGGAGTTTCTATGGCTACACCTTC.

This chain joins TRBV24-1 and TRBJ2-5; a possible D gene is TRBD2 (6 bases). V lost 1 base, J lost 4 bases, and 12 bases lay in between. The CDR3 contains 15 residues. Germline V CDR1 and CDR2: KGHDR, SFDVKD. The CDR3 sequence is CATSDFGGALETQYF. The CDR3 DNA reads TGTGCCACCAGTGATTTTGGCGGGGCCCTAGAGACCCAGTACTTC.

This chain joins TRBV7-8 and TRBJ2-1; 10 bases match TRBD1. The junction had 4 bases not matched to a gene; V was cut back by 3 bases and J by 5 bases. Germline lookup yields CDR1 SGHVS and CDR2 FQNEAQ. The CDR3 contains 15 residues. CDR3: CASSFPGTGDNEQFF. The CDR3 nucleotides read TGTGCCAGCAGCTTTCCCGGGACAGGGGACAATGAGCAGTTCTTC. The entire variable domain, with the rest obtained from reference TRBV7-8 and TRBJ2-1, is as follows: GAGVSQSPRYKVAKRGQDVALRCDPISGHVSLFWYQQALGQGPEFLTYFQNEAQLDKSGLPSDRFFAERPEGSVSTLKIQRTQQEDSAVYLCASSFPGTGDNEQFFGPGTRLTVL.

This sequence joins TRBV6-6 and TRBJ1-3, with 7 bases identical to TRBD1. This CDR3 is built from 16 residues. CDR1 and CDR2 from the germline V gene are MNHNY and SVGAGI (reference sequence). After removal of 6 bases from V and 7 bases from J, the junction contained 15 bases not matched to a gene. The CDR3 sequence is CASSRDSLSGSNTIYF. CDR3 in DNA: TGTGCCAGCAGCCGGGACAGCCTTTCGGGGAGCAACACCATATATTTT.

The rearrangement uses TRBV29-1 and TRBJ1-1; D unclear. Trimming cost V 5 bases and J 6 bases, with 7 bases left between them. Looked up from germline, CDR1 is SQVTM and CDR2 is ANQGSEA. The CDR3 spans 10 residues. The CDR3 reads CSVISAEAFF. The CDR3 nucleotides read TGCAGCGTTATTAGCGCTGAAGCTTTCTTT.

This clone has more than one count but fewer than ten. The chain is built from TRBV3-1 (or the pseudogene TRBV3-2) and TRBJ1-1; D remains unclear. The germline V and J ends were trimmed by 4 bases and 7 bases, with 10 bases remaining between them. Germline CDR1 reads LGHDT; CDR2 reads YNNKEL (reference sequence). This CDR3 has 12 amino acids. CDR3 coding DNA: TGTGCCAGCAGCCCAGACACATATGAAGCTTTCTTT. Encoded protein: CASSPDTYEAFF.

The chain joins TRBV7-6 to TRBJ1-3; no clear D gene. Trimming took off 1 base at V and 0 bases at J, with 13 bases between the two ends. Germline CDR1 reads SGHVS; CDR2 reads FNYEAQ. The CDR3 runs 17 residues. CDR3 residues: CASSLDYRPSSGNTIYF. The DNA for the CDR3 is TGTGCCAGCAGCTTAGATTACCGTCCGAGCTCTGGAAACACCATATATTTT. The variable domain in full, with the rest retrieved from reference TRBV7-6 and TRBJ1-3, is GAGVSQSPRYKVTKRGQDVALRCDPISGHVSLYWYRQALGQGPEFLTYFNYEAQQDKSGLPNDRFSAERPEGSISTLTIQRTEQRDSAMYRCASSLDYRPSSGNTIYFGEGSWLTVV.

The chain is built from TRBV5-4 and TRBJ2-7; 8 bases line up with TRBD2. The J call may not be correct, given that the DNA end is closer to TRBJ2-4. This CDR3 has 14 amino acids. CDR1 and CDR2 (germline): SGHNT, YYREEE (reference sequence). CDR3 coding DNA: TGTGCCAGCAGCTTGGGGGCGACTAGCGCCATTCAGTACTTC. This sequence encodes CASSLGATSAIQYF.

This rearrangement joins TRBV7-8 to TRBJ1-2; D may be TRBD1 (6 bases). The CDR3 loop spans 13 amino acids. Germline V lookup: CDR1 SGHVS, CDR2 FQNEAQ. V was shortened by 5 bases and J by 6 bases, with 13 bases between the two germline ends. Here the CDR3 reads CASSLGGANGYTF. In nucleotides, the CDR3 is TGTGCCAGCAGCCTGGGGGGGGCCAATGGCTACACCTTC.

This clone was detected once. The V gene is TRBV25-1, the J gene TRBJ2-2, with 7 bases fitting TRBD1. CDR3 length: 14 residues. The V gene's germline CDR1 is MGHDK and CDR2 SYGVNS. V shed 2 bases, J shed 6 bases, and the junction held 3 bases outside the gene matches. CDR3 bases: TGTGCCAGCAGTGAAGCAGGGGGTGCCGGGGAGCTGTTTTTT. Translating gives CASSEAGGAGELFF.

The sample holds a few counts of this clone. The rearrangement joins TRBV18 to TRBJ2-1; perhaps TRBD1 as D (6 bases). This CDR3 comprises 15 residues. The germline CDR1 and CDR2 sequences are KGHSH and LQKENI. V dropped 4 bases and J dropped 5 bases, with 15 bases sitting between them. The CDR3 sequence is CASSLRGGPDNEQFF. The CDR3 DNA reads as TGTGCCAGCTCACTACGTGGGGGCCCGGACAATGAGCAGTTCTTC.

The chain uses TRBV28 and TRBJ1-1; TRBD1 aligns across 9 bases. CDR1 and CDR2 from the germline V gene are MDHEN and SYDVKM. This CDR3 has 17 amino acids. V gave up 3 bases and J gave up 1 base; unmatched junction bases: 9. CDR3 loop: CASSFLGKGQGNTEAFF. CDR3 nucleotide sequence: TGTGCCAGCAGTTTCTTAGGAAAGGGACAGGGGAACACTGAAGCTTTCTTT.

The rearrangement joins TRBV2 to TRBJ2-3, with D tentatively TRBD1 (6 bases). V gave up 6 bases and J gave up 6 bases, with 13 bases separating them. Germline CDR1 reads SNHLY; CDR2 reads FYNNEI. This CDR3 is built from 13 residues. DNA for the CDR3: TGTGCCAGCAGGCCAGGGGTCGGGGATACGCAGTATTTT. It specifies CASRPGVGDTQYF.